One and the same sample provided the 5 T cell receptor beta chains below, sequenced in a study of CD8 T cells in Susac syndrome. Random hexamers were used to reverse transcribe the RNA input (roughly 0.5 to 1 ug). A single record per CDR3 protein comes from TCRdb applying MiXCR to the immunoSEQ multiplex PCR reads. Among 150,000 to 200,000 distinct CDR3 sequences listed, approximately 94% were seen once. Material: CD4+ T cells from PBMCs. These receptors all stem from a human donor with multiple sclerosis.

The chain uses TRBV18 and TRBJ2-7; D is undetermined. Trimming stripped 0 bases from V and 5 bases from J, with 5 bases between. The germline V gene encodes CDR1 KGHSH and CDR2 LQKENI. This CDR3 has 12 residues. The DNA of the CDR3 is TGTGCCAGCTCACCACCGGGTAACGAGCAGTACTTC. Protein sequence: CASSPPGNEQYF.

V is TRBV30 and J is TRBJ1-1, with 12 positions matching TRBD1. J gave up 0 bases and V 8 bases, and 10 bases lay outside the gene matches. The CDR3 spans 16 residues. Germline V CDR1 and CDR2: GTSNPN, SVGIG (reference sequence). Written as DNA, the CDR3 is TGTGCCACGCGTCGGGACAGGGGGCTACTGAACACTGAAGCTTTCTTT. It translates to CATRRDRGLLNTEAFF.

This chain links TRBV6-2 or TRBV6-3 with TRBJ1-1, with no clear D. Germline V gene data show CDR1 as MNHEY and CDR2 as SVGEGT. The CDR3 length is 13 residues. Trimming left V 6 bases short and J 0 bases short, with 8 bases between. The CDR3 DNA is TGTGCCAGCAGCCCCTGGGTGAACACTGAAGCTTTCTTT. It encodes CASSPWVNTEAFF.

In DNA form, the CDR3 reads TGTGCCAGCAGGGAACAGGGGTCCTCCTCCTACGAGCAGTACTTC. It yields the protein CASREQGSSSYEQYF. The V gene is TRBV7-3, the J gene TRBJ2-7, with 7 positions matching TRBD1. The CDR3 contains 15 residues. In germline, CDR1 is SGHTA, CDR2 FQGTGA. The V segment lost 6 bases and the J segment 0 bases; nucleotides outside the gene matches: 8.

The gene calls are TRBV20-1 and TRBJ2-1; D is undetermined. The CDR3 extends over 14 amino acids. The germline CDR1 and CDR2 sequences are DFQATT and SNEGSKA (reference sequence). The germline V and J ends were trimmed by 6 bases and 0 bases, with 12 bases remaining between them. The DNA for the CDR3 is TGCAGTGCCGAAAGACGGCGCTCCTACAATGAGCAGTTCTTC. Translation: CSAERRRSYNEQFF.